The 10 T cell receptor beta chains below all came from one sample that was sequenced in a study of cytotoxic CD8 clonotypes in ibrutinib-treated CLL. TCRdb's table, derived via immunoSEQ multiplex PCR, lists solely in-frame clones and lacks some. The sample gives 270,000 or so clones, around 76% of which show up once; around 5.3% is in the top ten. The sequencing used PBMCs, collected at disease progression, from a patient treated with ibrutinib. Source of these receptors: a human donor with chronic lymphocytic leukemia.

CDR3 sequence: CASSNPEGGANTGELFF. The DNA for the CDR3 is TGTGCCAGTAGTAACCCCGAAGGAGGAGCGAACACCGGGGAGCTGTTTTTT. V and J are TRBV19 and TRBJ2-2; maybe TRBD2 (5 bases). Germline CDR1 LNHDA, CDR2 SQIVND (reference sequence). This CDR3 comprises 17 residues. Trimming stripped 4 bases from V and 0 bases from J, with 15 bases between.

The chain links TRBV5-1 to TRBJ2-2; D possibly corresponds to TRBD2 (6 bases). There are 16 residues in the CDR3. The V gene lost 0 bases and the J gene lost 2 bases, with 11 bases spanning the gap. Per germline, CDR1 SGHRS and CDR2 YFSETQ. The CDR3 spells CASSLAPGGNTGELFF. The CDR3, as DNA: TGCGCCAGCAGCTTGGCCCCCGGGGGAAACACCGGGGAGCTGTTTTTT.

The gene calls are TRBV5-1 and TRBJ2-3; D could derive from TRBD1 or TRBD2 (5 bases each). V lost 2 bases and J 7 bases, leaving 23 bases between the germline ends. CDR3 length: 17 residues. Germline CDR1 and CDR2: SGHRS and YFSETQ. Here the CDR3 DNA reads TGCGCCAGCAGCTTCCACCGAACCGGGACCATTGGGAATACGCAGTATTTT. Translating gives CASSFHRTGTIGNTQYF.

The gene calls are TRBV27 and TRBJ2-3, with 11 bases lining up with TRBD2. The CDR3 extends over 17 amino acids. The germline CDR1 and CDR2 sequences are MNHEY and SMNVEV (reference sequence). J lost 4 bases, V lost 4 bases, and 10 bases had no gene match. The CDR3 nucleotides read TGTGCCAGCAGTTCCACGGCTAGCGGGAGGTTCGCAGATACGCAGTATTTT. Protein sequence: CASSSTASGRFADTQYF.

The V gene is TRBV7-3, the J gene TRBJ2-7; D might be TRBD1 (5 bases). The V gene's germline CDR1 is SGHTA and CDR2 FQGTGA. This CDR3 spans 13 amino acids. The V end lost 1 base, the J end lost 6 bases, and 10 bases lay between the germline ends. In DNA, the CDR3 is TGTGCCAGCAGCTTAAGTAGCACAGGCGAGCAGTACTTC. Its translation: CASSLSSTGEQYF. The full variable domain, in which reference TRBV7-3 and TRBJ2-7 provide the parts outside the CDR3, is GAGVSQTPSNKVTEKGKYVELRCDPISGHTALYWYRQSLGQGPEFLIYFQGTGAADDSGLPNDRFFAVRPEGSVSTLKIQRTERGDSAVYLCASSLSSTGEQYFGPGTRLTVT.

A few counts support this clone. CDR3 sequence reads: CASSPGSRQETQYF. The CDR3, as DNA: TGTGCCAGCAGCCCAGGGTCGCGCCAAGAGACCCAGTACTTC. The chain recombines TRBV7-3 with TRBJ2-5, with D possibly TRBD1 on 5 matching bases. Germline V lookup: CDR1 SGHTA, CDR2 FQGTGA. This CDR3 spans 14 amino acids. The V end was cut by 5 bases, the J end by 1 base, with 11 bases between. The full variable domain, in which reference TRBV7-3 and TRBJ2-5 provide the parts outside the CDR3, is GAGVSQTPSNKVTEKGKYVELRCDPISGHTALYWYRQSLGQGPEFLIYFQGTGAADDSGLPNDRFFAVRPEGSVSTLKIQRTERGDSAVYLCASSPGSRQETQYFGPGTRLLVL.

This clone was seen at least ten times. The chain joins TRBV5-4 to TRBJ2-7; D is ambiguous. The CDR3 is 14 residues long. The V gene's germline CDR1 is SGHNT and CDR2 YYREEE (reference sequence). Trimming removed 4 bases from V and 2 bases from J, with 13 bases in between. This CDR3 reads CASSPRPVTYEQYF. As DNA, the CDR3 is TGTGCCAGCAGCCCCCGCCCGGTTACCTACGAGCAGTACTTC.

The chain combines TRBV7-6 with TRBJ1-2; 7 nucleotides align to TRBD1. Germline CDR1 reads SGHVS; CDR2 reads FNYEAQ. V shed 5 bases and J 7 bases; nucleotides not matched to a gene: 10. The CDR3 length is 14 residues. The CDR3 DNA sequence: TGTGCCAGCAGCCGGGACAGTTCTCTATTTGGCTACACCTTC. It translates to CASSRDSSLFGYTF.

The chain carries TRBV9 and TRBJ2-7, with TRBD1 identical over 7 bases. Per germline, CDR1 SGDLS and CDR2 YYNGEE. This CDR3 contains 15 residues. Trimming removed 0 bases from V and 2 bases from J; junction bases left unmatched: 5. In DNA, the CDR3 is TGTGCCAGCAGCGTAGCCCCGACAGGGACCTACGAGCAGTACTTC. Translated: CASSVAPTGTYEQYF.

V gene TRBV27 combines with J gene TRBJ1-2, with a weak D call TRBD1 (5 bases). The CDR3 is 14 residues long. Germline loops: CDR1 MNHEY, CDR2 SMNVEV (reference sequence). Trimming cost V 5 bases and J 4 bases, with 14 bases left between them. CDR3 DNA sequence: TGTGCCAGCAGTGGCCAAGGGCAGGGCTATGGCTACACCTTC. Encoded protein: CASSGQGQGYGYTF.